This entry is about one TCR beta chain. Its target is not known. The CDR3 covers 16 residues. CDR1 and CDR2 (germline): SGHRS, YFSETQ. V was shortened by 0 bases and J by 8 bases, with 17 bases between the two germline ends. These data come from a study of Ad26.COV2.S vaccination and SARS-CoV-2 variants. Generated by immunoSEQ multiplex PCR, the TCRdb table keeps only in-frame clones and is missing some. Among roughly 180,000 clones listed, roughly 85% were seen once. General study points: Higher spike-specific TCR breadth was found in vaccine recipients than in placebo recipients. With respect to non-spike TCR breadth, vaccine and placebo recipients were similar.

The material sequenced was peripheral blood, taken after recovery from COVID-19. This receptor was obtained from a human donor who had recovered from COVID-19. V and J are TRBV5-1 and TRBJ1-4, with D hard to call. The CDR3 DNA reads TGCGCCAGCAGCTTGGTTGGGCTAAAGGATGGGGAAAAACTGTTTTTT. Its protein product is CASSLVGLKDGEKLFF.